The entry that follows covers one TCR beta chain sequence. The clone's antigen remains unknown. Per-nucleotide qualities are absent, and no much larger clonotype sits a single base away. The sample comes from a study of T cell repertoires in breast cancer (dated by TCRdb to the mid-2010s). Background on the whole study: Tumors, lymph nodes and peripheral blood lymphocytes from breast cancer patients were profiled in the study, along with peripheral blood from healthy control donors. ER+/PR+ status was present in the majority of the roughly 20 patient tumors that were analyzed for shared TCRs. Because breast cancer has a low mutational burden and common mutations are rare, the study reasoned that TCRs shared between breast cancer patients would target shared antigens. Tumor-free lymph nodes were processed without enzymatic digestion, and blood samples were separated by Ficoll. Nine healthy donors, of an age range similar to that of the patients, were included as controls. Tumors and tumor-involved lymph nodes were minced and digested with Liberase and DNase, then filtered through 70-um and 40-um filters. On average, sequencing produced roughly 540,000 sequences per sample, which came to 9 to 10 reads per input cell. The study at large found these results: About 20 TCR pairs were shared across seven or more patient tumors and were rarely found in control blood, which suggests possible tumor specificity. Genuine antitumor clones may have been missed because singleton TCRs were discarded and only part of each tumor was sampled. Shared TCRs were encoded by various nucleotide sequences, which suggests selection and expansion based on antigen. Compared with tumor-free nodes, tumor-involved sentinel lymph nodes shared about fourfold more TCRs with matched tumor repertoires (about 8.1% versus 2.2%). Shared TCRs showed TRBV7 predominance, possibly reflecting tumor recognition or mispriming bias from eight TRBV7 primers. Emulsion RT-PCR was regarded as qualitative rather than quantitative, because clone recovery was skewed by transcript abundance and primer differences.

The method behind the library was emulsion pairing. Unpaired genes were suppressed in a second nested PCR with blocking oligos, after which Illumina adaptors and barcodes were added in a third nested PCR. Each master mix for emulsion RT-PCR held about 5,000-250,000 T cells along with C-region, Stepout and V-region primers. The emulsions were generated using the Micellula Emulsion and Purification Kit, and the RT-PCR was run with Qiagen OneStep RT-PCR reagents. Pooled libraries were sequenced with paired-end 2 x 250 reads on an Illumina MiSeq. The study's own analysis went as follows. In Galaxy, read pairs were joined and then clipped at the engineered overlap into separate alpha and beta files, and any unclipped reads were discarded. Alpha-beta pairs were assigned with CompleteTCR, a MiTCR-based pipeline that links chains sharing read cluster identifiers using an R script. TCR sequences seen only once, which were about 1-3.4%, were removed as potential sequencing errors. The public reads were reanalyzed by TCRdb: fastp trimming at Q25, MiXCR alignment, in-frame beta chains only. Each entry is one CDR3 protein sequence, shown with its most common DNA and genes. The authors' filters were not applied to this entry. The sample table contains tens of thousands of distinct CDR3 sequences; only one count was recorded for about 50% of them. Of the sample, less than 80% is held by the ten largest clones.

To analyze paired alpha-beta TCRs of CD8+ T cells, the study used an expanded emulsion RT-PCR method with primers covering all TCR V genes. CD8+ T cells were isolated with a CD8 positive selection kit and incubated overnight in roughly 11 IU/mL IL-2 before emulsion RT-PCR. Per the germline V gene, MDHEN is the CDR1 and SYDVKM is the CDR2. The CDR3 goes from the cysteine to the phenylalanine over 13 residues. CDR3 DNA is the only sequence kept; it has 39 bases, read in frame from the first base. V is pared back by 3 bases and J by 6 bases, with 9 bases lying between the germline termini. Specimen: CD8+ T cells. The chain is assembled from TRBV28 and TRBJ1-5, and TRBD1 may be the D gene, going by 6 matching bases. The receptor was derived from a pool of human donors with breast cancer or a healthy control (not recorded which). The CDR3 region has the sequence CASSFTGTQPQHF. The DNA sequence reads TGTGCCAGCAGTTTTACAGGGACTCAGCCCCAGCATTTT.